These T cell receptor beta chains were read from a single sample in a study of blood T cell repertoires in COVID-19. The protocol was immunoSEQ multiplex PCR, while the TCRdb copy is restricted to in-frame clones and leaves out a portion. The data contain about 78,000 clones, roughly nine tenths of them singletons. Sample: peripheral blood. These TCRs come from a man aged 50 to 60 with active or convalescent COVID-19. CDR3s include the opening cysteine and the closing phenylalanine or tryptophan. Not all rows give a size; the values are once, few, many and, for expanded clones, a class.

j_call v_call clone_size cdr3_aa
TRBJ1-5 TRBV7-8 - CASSEQGNQPQHF
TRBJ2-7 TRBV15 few CATSRGGGSSSYEQYF
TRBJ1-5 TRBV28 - CASSLIRRGSNQPQHF
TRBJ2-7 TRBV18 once CASSPTLGTSGYYEQYF
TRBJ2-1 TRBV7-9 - CASSLGGGSVRQFF
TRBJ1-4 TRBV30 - CAWTIPENEKLFF
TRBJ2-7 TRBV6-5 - CASSYSALREGYEQYF
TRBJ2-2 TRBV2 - CAGSQGPNTGELFF
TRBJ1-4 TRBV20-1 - CSASPGTGAGEKLFF
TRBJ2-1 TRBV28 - CASSLPGLAGGHEQFF
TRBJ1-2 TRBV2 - CASSVEREYGYTF
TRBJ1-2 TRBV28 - CASSPGDRAYGYTF
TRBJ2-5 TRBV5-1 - CASSLGGGAWETQYF
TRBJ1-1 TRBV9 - CASSVHSEAFF
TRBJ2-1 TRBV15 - CATSRDPLMNEQFF
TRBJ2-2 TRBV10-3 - CAINREGDTGELFF
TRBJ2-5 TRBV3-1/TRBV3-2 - CASSQARGTQYF
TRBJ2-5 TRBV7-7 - CASSLEIGRQETQYF
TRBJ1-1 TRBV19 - CASSITPRTEAFF
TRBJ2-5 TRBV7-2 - CASTQAGGETQYF
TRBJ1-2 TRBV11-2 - CASSSLALTGESYGYTF
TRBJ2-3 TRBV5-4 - CASTRDRGTDTQYF
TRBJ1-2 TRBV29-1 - CSVAGTGGYGYTF
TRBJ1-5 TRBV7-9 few CASSLDGAGNQPQHF
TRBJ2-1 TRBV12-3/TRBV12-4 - CASSFGGNEQFF
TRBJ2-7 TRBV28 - CASSLLGQGGEQYF
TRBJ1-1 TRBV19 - CASSPQAGSDTEAFF
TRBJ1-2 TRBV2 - CASSEDSGSPNYGYTF
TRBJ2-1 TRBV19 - CASSVTVSTYNEQFF
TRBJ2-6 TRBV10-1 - CASSESGGRDGSGANVLTF
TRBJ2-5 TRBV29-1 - CSVEVGRGETQYF
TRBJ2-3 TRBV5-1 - CASRQSDTQYF
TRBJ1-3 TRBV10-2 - CASRQMDRISGNTIYF
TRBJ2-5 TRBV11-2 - CASSFDYSMVQETQYF
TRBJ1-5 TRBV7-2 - CASSLGLPQPQHF
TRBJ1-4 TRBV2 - CASRAGFATNEKLFF
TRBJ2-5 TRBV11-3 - CASSLGASGETKETQYF
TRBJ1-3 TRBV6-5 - CASSQHVSGNTIYF
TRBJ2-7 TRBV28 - CASSSPGQGSEQYF